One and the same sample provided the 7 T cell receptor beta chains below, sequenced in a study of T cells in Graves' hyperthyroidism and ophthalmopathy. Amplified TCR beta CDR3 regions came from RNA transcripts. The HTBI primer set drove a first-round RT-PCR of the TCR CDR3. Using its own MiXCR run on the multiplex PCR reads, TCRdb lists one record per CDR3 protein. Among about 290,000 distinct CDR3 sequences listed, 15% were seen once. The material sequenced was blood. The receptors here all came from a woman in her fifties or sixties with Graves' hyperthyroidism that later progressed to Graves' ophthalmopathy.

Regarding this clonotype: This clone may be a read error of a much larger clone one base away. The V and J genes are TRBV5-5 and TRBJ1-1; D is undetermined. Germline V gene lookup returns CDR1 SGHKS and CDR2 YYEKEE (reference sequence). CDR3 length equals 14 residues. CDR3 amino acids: CASSLGGLNTEALF. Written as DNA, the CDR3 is TGTGCCAGCAGCTTGGGAGGGTTGAACACTGAAGCTCTCTTT.

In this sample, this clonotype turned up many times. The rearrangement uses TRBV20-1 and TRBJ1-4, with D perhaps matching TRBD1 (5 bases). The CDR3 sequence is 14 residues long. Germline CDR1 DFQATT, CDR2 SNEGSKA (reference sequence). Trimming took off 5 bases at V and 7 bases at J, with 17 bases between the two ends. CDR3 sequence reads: CSAGEGAGSEKLFF. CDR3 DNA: TGCAGTGCTGGCGAGGGAGCAGGGTCTGAAAAACTGTTTTTT.

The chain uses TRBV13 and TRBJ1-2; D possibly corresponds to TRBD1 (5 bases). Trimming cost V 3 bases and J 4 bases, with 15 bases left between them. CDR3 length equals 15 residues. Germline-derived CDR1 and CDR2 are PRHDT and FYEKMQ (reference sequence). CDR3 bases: TGTGCCAGCAGCTTCTCCGGGACTGCTGTCTATGGCTACACCTTC. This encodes CASSFSGTAVYGYTF. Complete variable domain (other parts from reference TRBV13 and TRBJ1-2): AAGVIQSPRHLIKEKRETATLKCYPIPRHDTVYWYQQGPGQDPQFLISFYEKMQSDKGSIPDRFSAQQFSDYHSELNMSSLELGDSALYFCASSFSGTAVYGYTFGSGTRLTVV.

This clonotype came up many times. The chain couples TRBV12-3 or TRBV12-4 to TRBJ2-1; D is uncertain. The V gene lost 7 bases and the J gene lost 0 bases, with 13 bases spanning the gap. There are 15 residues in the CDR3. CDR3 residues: CASTTTQSSYNEQFF. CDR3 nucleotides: TGTGCCAGCACGACCACCCAGAGCTCCTACAATGAGCAGTTCTTC.

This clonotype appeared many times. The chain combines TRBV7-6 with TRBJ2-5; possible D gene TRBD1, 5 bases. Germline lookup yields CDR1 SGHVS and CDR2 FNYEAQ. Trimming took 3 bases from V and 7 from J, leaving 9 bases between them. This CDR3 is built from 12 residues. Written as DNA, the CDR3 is TGTGCCAGCAGCTTCCCCCAGGGGACCCAGTACTTC. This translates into CASSFPQGTQYF.

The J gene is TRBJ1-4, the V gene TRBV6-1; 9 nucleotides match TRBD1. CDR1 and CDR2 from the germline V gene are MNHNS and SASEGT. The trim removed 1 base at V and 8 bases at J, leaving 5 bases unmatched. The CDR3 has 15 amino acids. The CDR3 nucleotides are TGTGCCAGCAGTGAAGAAGGACAGGGGCACGAAAAACTGTTTTTT. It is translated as CASSEEGQGHEKLFF.

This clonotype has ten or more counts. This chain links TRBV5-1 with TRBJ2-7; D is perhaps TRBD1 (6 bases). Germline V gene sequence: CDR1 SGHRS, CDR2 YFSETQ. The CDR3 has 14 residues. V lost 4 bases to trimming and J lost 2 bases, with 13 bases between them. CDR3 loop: CASSPQTGTYEQYF. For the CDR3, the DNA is TGCGCCAGCAGCCCGCAGACAGGTACCTACGAGCAGTACTTC. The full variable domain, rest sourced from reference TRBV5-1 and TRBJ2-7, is KAGVTQTPRYLIKTRGQQVTLSCSPISGHRSVSWYQQTPGQGLQFLFEYFSETQRNKGNFPGRFSGRQFSNSRSEMNVSTLELGDSALYLCASSPQTGTYEQYFGPGTRLTVT.